The sequence of this TCR beta chain was determined in a study of blood T cell repertoires in COVID-19. Study background: Whether acute or convalescent, the COVID-19 samples came from the United States, Italy and Spain.

In its sample, this clone was seen a few times. Assay used: immunoSEQ multiplex PCR; TCRdb lists only in-frame clones, some missing. This table has approximately 90,000 clones, roughly 80% appearing once. Trimming pared 4 bases from V and 5 bases from J, leaving 10 bases between. Germline V gene sequence: CDR1 SGHKS, CDR2 YYEKEE (reference sequence). CDR3 length equals 13 residues. The clonotype originates from a man aged 65-85 years with acute or convalescent COVID-19. The chain couples TRBV5-5 to TRBJ1-5; D possibly corresponds to TRBD1 (6 bases). The material sequenced was peripheral blood. Here the CDR3 DNA reads TGTGCCAGCAGCGGACAGTCGGATCAGCCCCAGCATTTT. This encodes CASSGQSDQPQHF.